This T cell receptor (beta chain) derives from a study of blood T cells in healthy people across ages. Findings and caveats of the study: The study found more naive CD4+ cells and higher diversity in long-lived than aged donors.

Germline-derived CDR1 and CDR2 are MNHNY and SVGAGI (reference sequence). The CDR3 totals 13 residues. The J segment lost 3 bases and the V segment lost 11 bases, leaving 9 bases of the junction unmatched. Primed by a sample-barcoded 5' primer and a J-beta primer mix, a second PCR proceeded for roughly 7 to 11 cycles. TCRdb processed the 5' RACE reads anew with MiXCR; each CDR3 protein has one entry. This sample has 650,000 to 700,000 distinct CDR3 sequences, with approximately 29% found just once. This clonotype has ten or more counts. The antigen is unknown. V gene TRBV6-6 combines with J gene TRBJ2-7, with 8 bases lining up with TRBD1. Sequencing used blood. This receptor was taken from a woman older than 75 in good health. CDR3 in amino acids: CAATRGQGYEQYF. For the CDR3, the DNA is TGTGCCGCGACGCGAGGACAGGGCTACGAGCAGTACTTC.